A selection of T cell receptor beta chains follows, all from one sample in a study of blood T cell repertoires in COVID-19. The repertoire was sequenced with immunoSEQ multiplex PCR; TCRdb's copy has only in-frame clones and lacks some. Of a few hundred thousand clones in the sample, more than 85% were seen once. What was sequenced was peripheral blood. These receptors all come from a young adult with COVID-19, enrolled during active disease. CDR3s include the opening cysteine and the closing phenylalanine or tryptophan. Each record gives: clone size, J gene, D gene, V gene, CDR3 DNA, CDR3 protein. The D gene is left open where the match is weak. The size field is filled for only some rows; it gives once, few, many or a size class.

size: -; J: TRBJ2-7; D: TRBD2; V: TRBV27; DNA: TGTGCCAGCAGTTCACTAGCGGGAGACTACGAGCAGTACTTC; CDR3: CASSSLAGDYEQYF
size: -; J: TRBJ1-2; D: TRBD1; V: TRBV6-2/TRBV6-3; DNA: TGTGCCAGCAGTTACCCGACAGGGGAAGGCTGGAACTATGGCTACACCTTC; CDR3: CASSYPTGEGWNYGYTF
size: -; J: TRBJ1-2; D: TRBD1; V: TRBV19; DNA: TGTGCCAGTAGTAACCGGGACAGGGCAACGGGCTACACCTTC; CDR3: CASSNRDRATGYTF
size: -; J: TRBJ1-2; D: -; V: TRBV15; DNA: TGTGCCACCAGCAAGGTTGAGACAGCTGGCTACACCTTC; CDR3: CATSKVETAGYTF
size: large; J: TRBJ2-3; D: -; V: TRBV5-1; DNA: TGCGCCAGCAGCTTGTTCCCCCCGGATACGCAGTATTTT; CDR3: CASSLFPPDTQYF
size: -; J: TRBJ1-6; D: -; V: TRBV4-1; DNA: TGCGCCAGCAGCCAAGTTGGCAGGGTTAATTCACCCCTCCACTTT; CDR3: CASSQVGRVNSPLHF
size: -; J: TRBJ2-1; D: TRBD2; V: TRBV7-2; DNA: TGTGCCAGCAGCTTCCTAGCGGCGGGCTACAATGAGCAGTTCTTC; CDR3: CASSFLAAGYNEQFF
size: -; J: TRBJ1-6; D: TRBD1; V: TRBV29-1; DNA: TGCAGCGTTGGACAGGGTAACAATTCACCCCTCCACTTT; CDR3: CSVGQGNNSPLHF
size: -; J: TRBJ1-5; D: -; V: TRBV19; DNA: TGTGCCAGTAGTCCCCATCATGAGAGGGGGATGGAGCCCCAGCATTTT; CDR3: CASSPHHERGMEPQHF
size: -; J: TRBJ2-1; D: -; V: TRBV25-1; DNA: TGTGCCAGCCTCCTGGGCGATGAGCAGTTCTTC; CDR3: CASLLGDEQFF
size: once; J: TRBJ2-1; D: -; V: TRBV5-6; DNA: TGTGCCAGCAGCTTGAGTCTCGGTAATGAGCAGTTCTTC; CDR3: CASSLSLGNEQFF
size: once; J: TRBJ2-5; D: TRBD2; V: TRBV4-2; DNA: TGTGCCAGCAGCCAAGACCTCGGGGGGGGAGAAACCCAGTACTTC; CDR3: CASSQDLGGGETQYF